These 9 T cell receptor beta chains were sequenced from one sample in a study of blood T cell repertoires in COVID-19. The table came from immunoSEQ multiplex PCR; TCRdb's copy has only in-frame clones and leaves some out. The table has 85,000 to 130,000 clones, about 86% seen once. The sample was PBMCs or T cells enriched from blood (not recorded which). These receptor sequences come from a woman in her 50s who had recovered from COVID-19.

The chain has TRBV3-1 (or the pseudogene TRBV3-2) and TRBJ1-2; the D gene is possibly TRBD1 (5 bases). Germline loops: CDR1 LGHDT, CDR2 YNNKEL (reference sequence). This CDR3 has 15 amino acids. The ends were cut back, 2 bases at V and 7 bases at J, with 17 bases in the middle. The CDR3 sequence: CASSQLLIRGGGYTF. The CDR3 DNA follows: TGTGCCAGCAGCCAACTCCTTATTCGGGGGGGTGGCTACACCTTC.

The chain carries TRBV12-3 or TRBV12-4 and TRBJ1-1; the D is unclear. The CDR3 has 12 amino acids. Between the trimmed V and J ends, which lost 3 bases and 3 bases, there was a span of 5 bases. This chain's CDR3 is CASSFQYTEAFF. The CDR3 nucleotides are TGTGCCAGCAGTTTCCAGTACACTGAAGCTTTCTTT.

This rearrangement joins TRBV12-2 to TRBJ2-7; the table assigns TRBD2, which was not confirmed against the DNA. TRBV12-2 is assigned pseudogene status. The CDR3 is 19 amino acids. This CDR3 reads CASRLVLIAPGGSSYEQYF. In DNA form, the CDR3 reads TGTGCAAGTCGCTTAGTTTTGATAGCCCCGGGCGGGAGCTCCTACGAGCAGTACTTC.

V and J are TRBV2 and TRBJ1-4; 9 bases fit TRBD1. Germline CDR1 SNHLY, CDR2 FYNNEI. V was pared by 4 bases and J by 3 bases, with 3 bases of the junction left unmatched. The CDR3 covers 15 residues. Here the CDR3 DNA reads TGTGCCAGCAGTGGGACAGGGGCCCCTAATGAAAAACTGTTTTTT. Protein sequence: CASSGTGAPNEKLFF.

The V gene is TRBV3-1 (or the pseudogene TRBV3-2), the J gene TRBJ2-1, with D possibly TRBD2 on 6 matching bases. Germline CDR1 and CDR2: LGHDT and YNNKEL (reference sequence). The CDR3 length is 18 residues. V was clipped by 1 base and J by 15 bases, with 31 bases between them. The CDR3 DNA reads TGTGCCAGCAGCCAAGGGAGTCTAGGACCGATGAAGGACTACCTTCCGTTCTTC. It yields the protein CASSQGSLGPMKDYLPFF.

The CDR3 spells CASSQVRAGANVLTF. The DNA for the CDR3 is TGTGCCAGCAGCCAAGTGAGGGCTGGGGCCAACGTCCTGACTTTC. This chain connects TRBV4-2 to TRBJ2-6; a possible D gene is TRBD2 (5 bases). The germline V and J ends were trimmed by 1 base and 2 bases, with 6 bases remaining between them. CDR1 is LGHNA, CDR2 YNFKEQ, per germline. There are 15 residues in the CDR3.

CDR3 sequence reads: CASSQLTGWAEKLFF. CDR3 nucleotides: TGTGCCAGCAGCCAATTGACAGGGTGGGCTGAAAAACTGTTTTTT. This chain links TRBV14 with TRBJ1-4; TRBD1 matches at 7 bases. J was trimmed by 7 bases and V by 2 bases; bases with no gene match: 7. There are 15 residues in the CDR3. In germline, CDR1 is SGHDN, CDR2 FVKESK.

The CDR3 loop is CASRGVWAEETQYF. The DNA of the CDR3 is TGTGCCAGTAGAGGGGTCTGGGCGGAGGAGACCCAGTACTTC. J is TRBJ2-5 and V is TRBV19; maybe TRBD1 (5 bases). Looked up from germline, CDR1 is LNHDA and CDR2 is SQIVND (reference sequence). CDR3 length: 14 amino acids. Trimming left V 6 bases short and J 5 bases short, with 16 bases between.

The genes are TRBV5-6 and TRBJ1-2; D call uncertain. This CDR3 has 13 residues. Germline-derived CDR1 and CDR2 are SGHDT and YYEEEE. Trimming removed 0 bases from V and 1 base from J, with 4 bases in between. CDR3 loop: CASSLDSNYGYTF. CDR3 sequence (DNA): TGTGCCAGCAGCTTGGACAGTAACTATGGCTACACCTTC.